This T cell receptor (beta chain) was recovered during a study of shared clonotypes between healthy human individuals. The table came from immunoSEQ multiplex PCR; TCRdb's copy has only in-frame clones and leaves some out. The table includes some 2.1 million clones, approximately 95% detected once. The table lists this clone with a count of one. Its target is unknown. Trimming pared 3 bases from V and 5 bases from J, leaving 10 bases between. Looked up from germline, CDR1 is LNHDA and CDR2 is SQIVND (reference sequence). This CDR3 is built from 13 residues. Study-level findings and limits: The genetic and exposure-history diversity represented was limited by few donors. Relative to memory subsets, naive subsets generally showed larger estimated richness. All-four-donor shared clonotypes had higher generation probabilities than non-shared clonotypes did.

Sequenced: naive CD4+ T cells sorted from blood. The subset here: CD45RA+ positively selected. The V gene is TRBV19, the J gene TRBJ1-1, with D perhaps TRBD1 (5 bases). The TCR sequence derives from a man aged 18 to 29 in good health. CDR3 sequence: CASSIWGRTEAFF. CDR3 DNA: TGTGCCAGTAGTATCTGGGGGAGGACTGAAGCTTTCTTT.